The clone carrying this T cell receptor beta chain was observed a handful of times. Germline V gene lookup returns CDR1 DFQATT and CDR2 SNEGSKA (reference sequence). This CDR3 comprises 16 residues. V dropped 5 bases and J dropped 0 bases, with 20 bases sitting between them. These data originate in a study of blood T cells in healthy people across ages. Primed by a sample-barcoded 5' primer and a J-beta primer mix, a second PCR proceeded for 7 to 11 cycles. Via MiXCR, TCRdb re-called the 5' RACE reads, giving one row per CDR3 protein. The sample shows 700,000 to 850,000 distinct CDR3 sequences, around half of them seen only once.

The sequenced sample was blood. The TCR sequence derives from a man at least 80 years old in good health. The rearrangement joins TRBV20-1 to TRBJ2-7; the D gene is possibly TRBD2 (5 bases). CDR3 amino acids: CSAGLTVSASSYEQYF. The CDR3 region has the DNA TGCAGTGCTGGACTCACTGTCTCCGCTAGCTCCTACGAGCAGTACTTC.